The 15 T cell receptor beta chains in this list originate from one sample, sequenced in a study of CD8 T cells in Susac syndrome. A quantity of about 0.45 to 1 ug RNA underwent reverse transcription using random hexamers. TCRdb recomputed calls from the immunoSEQ multiplex PCR reads with MiXCR, one row per CDR3 protein. The table lists some 150,000 distinct CDR3 sequences, about 95% of them singletons. The sequencing sample was made of CD8+ T cells from PBMCs. These receptors were collected from a human donor with multiple sclerosis.

This chain joins TRBV2 and TRBJ1-1; no definite D call. The CDR3 runs 13 residues. The germline V gene encodes CDR1 SNHLY and CDR2 FYNNEI. CDR3 amino acids: CARSLIGNTEAFF. DNA of the CDR3: TGTGCTAGAAGCTTGATCGGGAACACTGAAGCTTTCTTT. Based on the CDR3 plus reference TRBV2 and TRBJ1-1, the full variable domain is EPEVTQTPSHQVTQMGQEVILRCVPISNHLYFYWYRQILGQKVEFLVSFYNNEISEKSEIFDDQFSVERPDGSNFTLKIRSTKLEDSAMYFCARSLIGNTEAFFGQGTRLTVV.

This chain uses TRBV27 with TRBJ1-2, with TRBD1 identical over 7 bases. Per germline, CDR1 MNHEY and CDR2 SMNVEV (reference sequence). V gave up 5 bases and J gave up 8 bases; unmatched junction bases: 8. The CDR3 sequence is 13 residues long. The CDR3 DNA is TGTGCCAGCAGTATACGACAGGGTCTAGGCTACACCTTC. This sequence encodes CASSIRQGLGYTF.

The sample holds a few counts of this clonotype. This sequence joins TRBV29-1 and TRBJ2-4, with D maybe TRBD2 (6 bases). V lost 5 bases and J 4 bases, leaving 6 bases between the germline ends. The CDR3 has 11 residues. CDR1 is SQVTM and CDR2 is ANQGSEA in the germline V gene. The CDR3: CSVRGKNIQYF. The CDR3 DNA reads as TGCAGCGTTCGGGGGAAAAACATTCAGTACTTC.

The gene calls are TRBV30 and TRBJ2-1; a possible D gene is TRBD2 (6 bases). V was clipped by 4 bases and J by 14 bases, with 15 bases between them. The germline gives CDR1 GTSNPN, CDR2 SVGIG (reference sequence). The CDR3 has 11 residues. Here the CDR3 DNA reads TGTGCCTGGATGGAGGGTCATTGGGAGTTCTTC. It yields the protein CAWMEGHWEFF.

The chain uses TRBV2 and TRBJ2-1; TRBD1 aligns across 7 bases. In germline, CDR1 is SNHLY, CDR2 FYNNEI. The CDR3 has 19 amino acids. The J segment lost 5 bases and the V segment lost 6 bases, leaving 22 bases of the junction unmatched. The CDR3 region is CASSRGREETGSWNNEQFF. The CDR3 DNA follows: TGTGCCAGCAGCAGAGGCAGAGAAGAGACAGGGTCTTGGAACAATGAGCAGTTCTTC.

This rearrangement joins TRBV7-9 to TRBJ1-6, with D possibly being TRBD1 (5 bases). The CDR3 totals 14 residues. Trimming removed 1 base at V and 9 bases at J, with 10 bases between. In germline, CDR1 is SEHNR, CDR2 FQNEAQ (reference sequence). The CDR3 protein is CASSLVDGGSPLHF. The CDR3 nucleotides read TGTGCCAGCAGCTTAGTTGACGGGGGTTCACCCCTCCACTTT.

The rearrangement joins TRBV29-1 to TRBJ1-2; 7 positions agree with TRBD1. This CDR3 has 14 amino acids. Trimming removed 6 bases from V and 5 bases from J; junction bases left unmatched: 12. From germline, CDR1 is SQVTM and CDR2 ANQGSEA. The CDR3 spells CSVQWTGPRYGYTF. In DNA, the CDR3 is TGCAGCGTCCAGTGGACAGGACCACGGTATGGCTACACCTTC.

The V gene is TRBV14, the J gene TRBJ1-2, with a possible D match to TRBD1 (6 bases). Trimming left V 4 bases short and J 1 base short, with 13 bases between. The CDR3 loop spans 15 amino acids. Per germline, CDR1 SGHDN and CDR2 FVKESK. CDR3 amino acids: CASSPYWTDNYGYTF. CDR3 in DNA: TGTGCCAGCAGCCCCTACTGGACAGATAACTATGGCTACACCTTC.

The chain is built from TRBV1 and TRBJ2-4; the table assigns TRBD2, which was not confirmed against the DNA. TRBV1 is marked as a pseudogene. This CDR3 has 16 residues. For the CDR3, the DNA is TGCACCAGCATACCGACTAGCGGGGGGCGTGGAAACATTCAGTACTTC. Its protein is CTSIPTSGGRGNIQYF.

This chain links TRBV6-6 with TRBJ2-7, with D possibly TRBD1 on 5 matching bases. The CDR3 covers 13 residues. Germline V lookup: CDR1 MNHNY, CDR2 SVGAGI (reference sequence). The chain's CDR3 is CASSDSTVDEQYV. CDR3 DNA sequence: TGTGCCAGCAGTGACTCGACAGTAGACGAGCAGTACGTC.

The chain has TRBV7-3 and TRBJ2-3; the D gene is possibly TRBD2 (5 bases). Trimming left V 5 bases short and J 7 bases short, with 13 bases between. The CDR3 loop spans 13 amino acids. Germline CDR1 SGHTA, CDR2 FQGTGA. The CDR3 reads CASSPEGAHTQYF. For the CDR3, the DNA is TGTGCCAGCAGCCCCGAGGGTGCTCATACGCAGTATTTT.

V usage is TRBV7-9 and J usage is TRBJ2-7, with 10 nucleotides matching TRBD2. The CDR3 has 16 amino acids. Germline V gives CDR1 SEHNR, CDR2 FQNEAQ (reference sequence). The J segment lost 2 bases and the V segment lost 4 bases, leaving 8 bases of the junction unmatched. The DNA for the CDR3 is TGTGCCAGCAGCTCCATACCTAGCGGGGGCCCCTACGAGCAGTACTTC. This gives the protein CASSSIPSGGPYEQYF.

The gene calls are TRBV6-1 and TRBJ1-5; D is perhaps TRBD1 (5 bases). The CDR3 is 16 amino acids. Germline loops: CDR1 MNHNS, CDR2 SASEGT. The ends were cut back, 8 bases at V and 2 bases at J, with 19 bases in the middle. For the CDR3, the DNA is TGTGCCAGCGGCAAGAACACGGGCAGGGGCAATCAGCCCCAGCATTTT. It yields the protein CASGKNTGRGNQPQHF.

J is TRBJ1-1 and V is TRBV13; a possible D gene is TRBD1 (6 bases). The CDR3 runs 15 residues. In germline, CDR1 is PRHDT, CDR2 FYEKMQ (reference sequence). Trimming removed 0 bases from V and 4 bases from J, with 12 bases in between. CDR3 nucleotides: TGTGCCAGCAGCTTAGGGCGGGGGCGTACCACTGAAGCTTTCTTT. It specifies CASSLGRGRTTEAFF.

DNA of the CDR3: TGCAGCGTTGAAGATCGTGAAAACACTGAAGCTTTCTTT. Protein sequence: CSVEDRENTEAFF. The chain couples TRBV29-1 to TRBJ1-1; D is unresolved. V lost 0 bases to trimming and J lost 2 bases, with 7 bases between them. The germline gives CDR1 SQVTM, CDR2 ANQGSEA. The CDR3 totals 13 residues.